This T cell receptor beta chain was identified during a study of blood T cells in healthy people across ages. The CDR3 extends over 20 amino acids. Germline CDR1 reads MNHEY; CDR2 reads SVGAGI. V gave up 2 bases and J gave up 1 base, with 21 bases separating them. About this clonotype: Its antigen is unidentified.

Study-wide points: In older individuals, TCR beta diversity per million T cells was lower, falling roughly linearly with age.

The second PCR ran about 7 to 12 cycles with a sample-barcoded 5' primer and J-beta primers. TCRdb recomputed calls from the 5' RACE reads with MiXCR, one row per CDR3 protein. Counted here are under 1 million distinct CDR3 sequences, more than 40% occurring once; the ten biggest clones make up under 20%. The source is a man in his 60s in good health. This chain uses TRBV6-5 with TRBJ2-6, with a weak D call TRBD2 (5 bases). Sequenced: blood. CDR3 nucleotide sequence: TGTGCCAGCAGTTACGCTATCCCGGGGAACGTCGGGTCTGGGGCCAACGTCCTGACTTTC. Protein product: CASSYAIPGNVGSGANVLTF.